One and the same sample provided the 16 T cell receptor beta chains below, sequenced in a study of beta chain features in type 1 diabetes (dated by TCRdb to 2017 to 2018). Overall study outcomes, separate from this receptor: Type 1 diabetes patients showed a moderate but significant shortening of TCRB CDR3 length in all four CD4+ subsets.

No antigen is known for these receptors. Libraries were constructed by the immunoSEQ multiplex PCR assay. The entire isolated RNA was reverse transcribed using the High Capacity cDNA Reverse Transcription Kit, and thus expressed TCRB transcripts were sequenced. TCRdb carries this immuneACCESS record with in-frame sequences only. Its versions omit some clonotypes, under half of them owing to an unresolved V gene in the studies checked, with the rest unexplained. This sample has about 340,000 clones in its table, and around 9.3% of those were observed once. Approximately 1% of the sample goes to the ten largest clones. Sequenced: central memory CD4+ T cells from blood. All receptors derive from a man aged 25 to 45 with type 1 diabetes.

This chain connects TRBV4-3 to TRBJ2-2, with 9 bases matching TRBD2. The CDR3 has 15 amino acids. Germline lookup yields CDR1 LGHNA and CDR2 YSLEER. Trimming took 4 bases from V and 3 from J; bases not matched to a gene: 3. CDR3 DNA sequence: TGCGCCAGCAGCCGTAGCGGGGGATACACCGGGGAGCTGTTTTTT. This encodes CASSRSGGYTGELFF.

The chain carries TRBV5-4 and TRBJ1-5, with a weak D call TRBD1 (6 bases). V lost 4 bases to trimming and J lost 9 bases, with 11 bases between them. This CDR3 region has 12 residues. The germline gives CDR1 SGHNT, CDR2 YYREEE (reference sequence). CDR3 DNA sequence: TGTGCCAGCAGCACAGAGACAGGGCCCCAGCATTTT. Encoded protein: CASSTETGPQHF.

About this clone itself: Other DNA sequences in this sample translate to the same CDR3. The rearrangement uses TRBV7-9 and TRBJ1-1; D ambiguous. This CDR3 spans 13 amino acids. The germline gives CDR1 SEHNR, CDR2 FQNEAQ (reference sequence). Between the trimmed V and J ends, which lost 1 base and 0 bases, there was a span of 3 bases. The CDR3 loop reads CASSLVLNTEAFF. The CDR3 DNA follows: TGTGCCAGCAGCTTAGTTTTGAACACTGAAGCTTTCTTT.

The chain links TRBV15 to TRBJ2-3; D gene uncertain. The V gene's germline CDR1 is LNHNV and CDR2 YYDKDF (reference sequence). Trimming pared 5 bases from V and 4 bases from J, leaving 16 bases between. The CDR3 spans 15 residues. CDR3 protein: CATSGNSLKADTQYF. CDR3 DNA: TGTGCCACCAGCGGCAACTCTTTAAAGGCAGATACGCAGTATTTT.

The chain couples TRBV4-3 to TRBJ1-1, with D tentatively TRBD1 (5 bases). The V gene lost 5 bases and the J gene lost 1 base, with 14 bases spanning the gap. The CDR3 spans 15 residues. Germline V gene data show CDR1 as LGHNA and CDR2 as YSLEER. The CDR3 DNA is TGCGCCAGCAGCTTTCGTCAGGGCCCGAACACTGAAGCTTTCTTT. This gives the protein CASSFRQGPNTEAFF.

J is TRBJ1-6 and V is TRBV5-1; 9 nucleotides agree with TRBD1. The CDR3 consists of 17 residues. The trim removed 0 bases at V and 7 bases at J, leaving 8 bases unmatched. Germline V gives CDR1 SGHRS, CDR2 YFSETQ. CDR3 protein: CASSLAHPGQGNSPLHF. In DNA form, the CDR3 reads TGCGCCAGCAGCTTGGCGCACCCTGGACAGGGGAATTCACCCCTCCACTTT.

This clone was detected ten times or more. The chain couples TRBV6-6 to TRBJ2-4; 11 bases agree with TRBD2. CDR3 length: 15 amino acids. V was clipped by 7 bases and J by 8 bases; unmatched bases: 10. Germline V gene sequence: CDR1 MNHNY, CDR2 SVGAGI (reference sequence). For the CDR3, the DNA is TGTGCCAGCAATGATCTAGCGGGGGGCCTTGACATTCAGTACTTC. Its translation is CASNDLAGGLDIQYF.

The chain combines TRBV2 with TRBJ1-5; tentative D call: TRBD1 (6 bases). This CDR3 region has 13 residues. V was pared by 8 bases and J by 3 bases, with 11 bases between. From germline, CDR1 is SNHLY and CDR2 FYNNEI. Here the CDR3 DNA reads TGTGCCAGCCTGGACAGTCCCAATCAGCCCCAGCATTTT. The encoded protein is CASLDSPNQPQHF. The full variable domain, in which reference TRBV2 and TRBJ1-5 provide the parts outside the CDR3, is EPEVTQTPSHQVTQMGQEVILRCVPISNHLYFYWYRQILGQKVEFLVSFYNNEISEKSEIFDDQFSVERPDGSNFTLKIRSTKLEDSAMYFCASLDSPNQPQHFGDGTRLSIL.

In this sample, this clone turned up a few times. The chain is built from TRBV29-1 and TRBJ2-5, with 9 bases that match TRBD2. The CDR3 spans 15 residues. V lost 5 bases and J lost 1; bases outside the gene matches: 8. Per the germline V gene, CDR1 is SQVTM and CDR2 is ANQGSEA. The CDR3 DNA reads TGCAGCGTTAGACAGCGGGGGGACATCCAAGAGACCCAGTACTTC. Protein sequence: CSVRQRGDIQETQYF.

In this sample, this clone turned up a few times. The chain recombines TRBV18 with TRBJ2-1; the D is unclear. Trimming took off 3 bases at V and 7 bases at J, with 10 bases between the two ends. The germline V gene encodes CDR1 KGHSH and CDR2 LQKENI. CDR3 length: 13 residues. The CDR3 spells CASSPLGMNEQFF. The CDR3 DNA is TGTGCCAGCTCACCTCTGGGAATGAATGAGCAGTTCTTC.

In its sample, this clone was seen a few times. The rearrangement uses TRBV7-9 and TRBJ1-1; no clear D. The CDR3 covers 13 residues. Germline CDR1 and CDR2: SEHNR and FQNEAQ (reference sequence). V lost 2 bases and J 3 bases, leaving 7 bases between the germline ends. The CDR3 region is CASSLNPDTEAFF. The CDR3 DNA reads as TGTGCCAGCAGCTTAAACCCGGACACTGAAGCTTTCTTT.

This chain connects TRBV28 to TRBJ1-2; a possible D gene is TRBD1 (6 bases). CDR3 size: 17 residues. The V and J ends lost 1 base and 1 base respectively, with 16 bases between them. Germline values: CDR1 MDHEN, CDR2 SYDVKM. The CDR3 loop is CASSLSGRGAFNYGYTF. In DNA form, the CDR3 reads TGTGCCAGCAGTTTATCGGGAAGGGGGGCCTTTAACTATGGCTACACCTTC.

This clone came up a few times. This rearrangement joins TRBV11-2 to TRBJ2-1, with a tentative D call TRBD2 (5 bases). CDR3 length equals 16 residues. Germline V CDR1 and CDR2: SGHAT, FQNNGV. The V end lost 1 base, the J end lost 5 bases, and 15 bases lay between the germline ends. CDR3: CASSLGGNRAHNEQFF. DNA for the CDR3: TGTGCCAGCAGCTTAGGAGGGAATCGGGCACACAATGAGCAGTTCTTC.

This clone occurred a few times. The chain employs TRBV6-1 and TRBJ2-1, with 7 bases aligning to TRBD2. V dropped 4 bases and J dropped 7; count of bases not matched to a gene: 10. The germline V gene encodes CDR1 MNHNS and CDR2 SASEGT. The CDR3 covers 15 residues. Here the CDR3 DNA reads TGTGCCAGCAGTGCCCATGGCGGGGGAGGAAATGAGCAGTTCTTC. It yields the protein CASSAHGGGGNEQFF.

This clone was detected only a few times. The chain is built from TRBV28 and TRBJ2-3, with TRBD1 identical over 8 bases. This CDR3 is built from 15 residues. CDR1 and CDR2 from the germline V gene are MDHEN and SYDVKM. The V gene end was trimmed by 5 bases and the J gene end by 1 base; junction bases not matched to a gene: 5. CDR3 DNA: TGTGCCAGCAGTCCGACAGGGGAACGCACAGATACGCAGTATTTT. As protein: CASSPTGERTDTQYF.

This clone occurred many times. The V and J genes are TRBV28 and TRBJ1-6; possibly TRBD1 for D (6 bases). CDR1 and CDR2 from the germline V gene are MDHEN and SYDVKM. The CDR3 runs 13 residues. V shed 7 bases and J shed 10 bases, with 14 bases lying between them. The CDR3 coding sequence is TGTGCCAGCACGGGGGGGCTCCGCTCACCCCTCCACTTT. As protein: CASTGGLRSPLHF.